A selection of T cell receptor beta chains follows, all from one sample in a study of shared clonotypes between healthy human individuals. The repertoire was sequenced with immunoSEQ multiplex PCR; TCRdb's copy has only in-frame clones and lacks some. The sample lists 2,500,000 or so clones, less than 95% seen once, with approximately 0.39% in the top ten. The specimen sequenced was naive CD4+ T cells from PBMCs. All receptors come from a man aged 18 to 30 in good health. Some clones in this sample may be carry-over from other donors' samples. Each CDR3 is given with its conserved first and last residue. D genes are given only for firm matches. Some rows have no size entry. The others give once, few or many, or a class for an expanded clone.

clone size | J gene | D gene | V gene | CDR3 protein | CDR3 DNA
- | TRBJ2-7 | TRBD2 | TRBV5-4 | CASSSGGAGGAPFEQYF | TGTGCCAGCAGTTCTGGGGGTGCGGGAGGGGCCCCTTTTGAGCAGTACTTC
- | TRBJ1-5 | TRBD1 | TRBV6-5 | CASRTGRDNQPQHF | TGTGCCAGCAGGACAGGGCGGGACAATCAGCCCCAGCATTTT
- | TRBJ2-2 | - | TRBV11-3 | CASSLIGDTGELFF | TGTGCCAGCAGCTTAATTGGGGACACCGGGGAGCTGTTTTTT
- | TRBJ1-1 | - | TRBV7-9 | CASSLGGLGDTEAFF | TGTGCCAGCAGCTTAGGGGGACTGGGGGACACTGAAGCTTTCTTT
- | TRBJ1-5 | - | TRBV28 | CASGRTYSNQPQHF | TGTGCCAGCGGTAGGACGTATAGCAATCAGCCCCAGCATTTT
- | TRBJ2-7 | TRBD2 | TRBV6-1 | CASSPGLAGGHEQYF | TGTGCCAGCAGTCCGGGACTAGCGGGAGGGCACGAGCAGTACTTC
- | TRBJ2-7 | - | TRBV11-1 | CASSFLENPPEQYF | TGTGCCAGCAGCTTTTTAGAGAATCCCCCCGAGCAGTACTTC
- | TRBJ2-1 | TRBD2 | TRBV19 | CATRLAGSNNEQFF | TGTGCCACCAGACTAGCGGGGTCTAACAATGAGCAGTTCTTC
- | TRBJ2-7 | TRBD1 | TRBV29-1 | CSARTGGIYEQYF | TGCAGCGCCCGAACAGGGGGTATCTACGAGCAGTACTTC
- | TRBJ1-5 | - | TRBV7-8 | CASSLSGVSNQPQHF | TGTGCCAGCAGCTTAAGTGGGGTATCAAATCAGCCCCAGCATTTT
- | TRBJ2-7 | - | TRBV5-4 | CASSLTPGPPSF | TGTGCCAGCAGCTTGACTCCGGGACCCCCATCCTTC
- | TRBJ1-2 | - | TRBV29-1 | CSGASDSFGYTF | TGCAGCGGGGCATCGGATTCGTTTGGCTACACCTTC
- | TRBJ2-7 | - | TRBV4-1 | CASSRTGLYGEQYF | TGCGCCAGCAGCCGAACAGGGCTTTACGGCGAGCAGTACTTC
- | TRBJ2-5 | TRBD1 | TRBV18 | CASRQGETQYF | TGTGCCAGCCGACAGGGGGAGACCCAGTACTTC
- | TRBJ2-7 | TRBD2 | TRBV5-1 | CASSLAMAGGRSYEQYF | TGCGCCAGCAGCTTGGCCATGGCGGGAGGGCGCTCCTACGAGCAGTACTTC
- | TRBJ2-1 | - | TRBV7-2 | CASSYPGLGNEQFF | TGTGCCAGCAGCTACCCGGGTCTAGGGAATGAGCAGTTCTTC
- | TRBJ1-2 | TRBD1 | TRBV6-5 | CASRPDRGLYGYTF | TGTGCCAGCAGACCCGACAGGGGGCTCTATGGCTACACCTTC
- | TRBJ2-7 | - | TRBV2 | CASSDSAALTYEQYF | TGTGCCAGCAGTGATTCAGCGGCACTAACCTACGAGCAGTACTTC
- | TRBJ1-2 | - | TRBV29-1 | CSVEDQDRVVHYGYTF | TGCAGCGTTGAAGATCAGGATAGGGTTGTTCACTATGGCTACACCTTC
- | TRBJ2-7 | TRBD1 | TRBV6-1 | CASSEFYRTGVLYEQYF | TGTGCCAGCAGTGAATTTTACAGGACAGGGGTACTCTACGAGCAGTACTTC
- | TRBJ1-2 | - | TRBV6-1 | CASRDSYGYTF | TGTGCCAGCCGCGACAGCTATGGCTACACCTTC
- | TRBJ2-3 | TRBD1 | TRBV15 | CATSRTGPLDTQYF | TGTGCCACCTCCCGGACAGGGCCATTAGATACGCAGTATTTT
- | TRBJ2-7 | TRBD2 | TRBV2 | CASSDVAGVAHEQYF | TGTGCCAGCAGTGACGTAGCGGGAGTAGCACACGAGCAGTACTTC
once | TRBJ1-3 | TRBD1 | TRBV5-6 | CASRFGQGGNTIYF | TGTGCCAGCAGATTTGGACAGGGAGGAAACACCATATATTTT